Listed below are T cell receptor beta chains from one sample, sequenced in a study of T cell responses to AZD1222 COVID-19 vaccine. The table came from immunoSEQ multiplex PCR; TCRdb's copy has only in-frame clones and leaves some out. The sample has some 140,000 clones, more than 85% seen once; the top ten hold 3% to 3.5%. The sample in question was peripheral blood, obtained on day 0 of AZD1222 vaccination. These receptors were obtained from an adult in good health. CDR3s include the opening cysteine and the closing phenylalanine or tryptophan. Each record gives: V gene, D gene, J gene, clone size, CDR3 protein, CDR3 DNA. D genes are given only for firm matches. Some rows have no size entry. The others give once, few or many, or a class for an expanded clone.

v_call: TRBV14
d_call: .
j_call: TRBJ1-3
clone_size: .
cdr3_aa: CASSQGPQRTGNTIYF
cdr3_nt: TGTGCCAGCAGCCAAGGACCCCAGCGTACTGGAAACACCATATATTTT

v_call: TRBV7-3
d_call: .
j_call: TRBJ2-1
clone_size: once
cdr3_aa: CASSLLGANSYNEQFF
cdr3_nt: TGTGCCAGCAGCTTATTAGGCGCTAACTCCTACAATGAGCAGTTCTTC

v_call: TRBV9
d_call: TRBD2
j_call: TRBJ2-1
clone_size: .
cdr3_aa: CASSVDRTGGHEQFF
cdr3_nt: TGTGCCAGCAGCGTAGACCGGACGGGAGGTCATGAGCAGTTCTTC

v_call: TRBV3-1/TRBV3-2
d_call: .
j_call: TRBJ1-5
clone_size: .
cdr3_aa: CASSQGWGGDQPQHF
cdr3_nt: TGTGCCAGCAGCCAAGGTTGGGGAGGCGATCAGCCCCAGCATTTT

v_call: TRBV6-6
d_call: .
j_call: TRBJ2-3
clone_size: .
cdr3_aa: CASHRGGSYTDTQYF
cdr3_nt: TGTGCCTCCCACCGCGGCGGGTCTTACACAGATACGCAGTATTTT

v_call: TRBV6-5
d_call: .
j_call: TRBJ1-1
clone_size: .
cdr3_aa: CASRGSGVIPEAFF
cdr3_nt: TGTGCCAGCAGGGGCTCCGGGGTTATACCTGAAGCTTTCTTT

v_call: TRBV28
d_call: .
j_call: TRBJ2-3
clone_size: .
cdr3_aa: CASSLRQGTDTQYF
cdr3_nt: TGTGCCAGCAGTCTCCGACAGGGCACAGATACGCAGTATTTT

v_call: TRBV5-4
d_call: .
j_call: TRBJ2-2
clone_size: .
cdr3_aa: CASSSNRDATGELFF
cdr3_nt: TGTGCCAGCAGCTCCAATCGGGATGCTACCGGGGAGCTGTTTTTT

v_call: TRBV28
d_call: .
j_call: TRBJ1-5
clone_size: .
cdr3_aa: CASSVWGAENQPQHF
cdr3_nt: TGTGCCAGCAGTGTATGGGGGGCTGAAAATCAGCCCCAGCATTTT

v_call: TRBV6-2/TRBV6-3
d_call: .
j_call: TRBJ2-7
clone_size: .
cdr3_aa: CASSYSTAEPYEQYF
cdr3_nt: TGTGCCAGCAGTTACTCGACGGCAGAACCCTACGAGCAGTACTTC

v_call: TRBV6-5
d_call: .
j_call: TRBJ2-2
clone_size: .
cdr3_aa: CASSSPRGPGELFF
cdr3_nt: TGTGCCAGCAGTTCCCCCCGGGGGCCCGGGGAGCTGTTTTTT

v_call: TRBV2
d_call: TRBD2
j_call: TRBJ2-7
clone_size: .
cdr3_aa: CASQSGTYEQYF
cdr3_nt: TGTGCCAGTCAAAGCGGGACCTACGAGCAGTACTTC

v_call: TRBV5-1
d_call: .
j_call: TRBJ2-6
clone_size: .
cdr3_aa: CASSGAVSGANVLTF
cdr3_nt: TGCGCCAGCAGCGGGGCCGTCTCTGGGGCCAACGTCCTGACTTTC

v_call: TRBV7-8
d_call: TRBD2
j_call: TRBJ2-5
clone_size: once
cdr3_aa: CASSLLAGVTETQYF
cdr3_nt: TGTGCCAGCAGCTTATTAGCGGGAGTAACTGAGACCCAGTACTTC

v_call: TRBV18
d_call: .
j_call: TRBJ1-1
clone_size: .
cdr3_aa: CASSGPGSNTEAFF
cdr3_nt: TGTGCCAGCTCAGGGCCGGGTTCGAACACTGAAGCTTTCTTT

v_call: TRBV4-1
d_call: TRBD2
j_call: TRBJ2-2
clone_size: .
cdr3_aa: CASSQFGGRDMTGELFF
cdr3_nt: TGCGCCAGCAGCCAATTTGGCGGGAGAGATATGACCGGGGAGCTGTTTTTT